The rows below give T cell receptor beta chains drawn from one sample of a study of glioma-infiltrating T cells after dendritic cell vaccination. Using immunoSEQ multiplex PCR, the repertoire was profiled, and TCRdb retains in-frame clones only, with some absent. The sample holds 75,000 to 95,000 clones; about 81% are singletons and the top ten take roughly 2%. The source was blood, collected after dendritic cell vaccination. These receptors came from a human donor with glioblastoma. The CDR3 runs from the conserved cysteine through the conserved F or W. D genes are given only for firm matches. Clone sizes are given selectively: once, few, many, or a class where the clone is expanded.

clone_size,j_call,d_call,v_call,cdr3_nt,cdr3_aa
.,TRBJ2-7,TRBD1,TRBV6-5,TGTGCCAGCAGTTACGCCGGGACAGGGGGGTACGAGCAGTACTTC,CASSYAGTGGYEQYF
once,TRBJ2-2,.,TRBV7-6,TGTGCCAGCAGCTCGCTCCCCCTCCGGCAGGCCAACACCGGGGAGCTGTTTTTT,CASSSLPLRQANTGELFF
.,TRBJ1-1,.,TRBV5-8,TGTGCCAGCAGCTTACAGGGTTGGAACACTGAAGCTTTCTTT,CASSLQGWNTEAFF
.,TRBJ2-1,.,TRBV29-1,TGCAGCGTTGACCTGGGACTTCCAGAGCAGTTCTTC,CSVDLGLPEQFF
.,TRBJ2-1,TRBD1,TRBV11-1,TGTGCCAGCAGCTTCTCCGGGACAGGATACAATGAGCAGTTCTTC,CASSFSGTGYNEQFF
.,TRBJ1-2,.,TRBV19,TGTGCCAGTAGCATTTACTCAGACAGTCCTTACTACACCTTC,CASSIYSDSPYYTF
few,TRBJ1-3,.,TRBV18,TGTGCCAGCTCACCACCGGGTTTGGCAGGGTCTGGAAACACCATATATTTT,CASSPPGLAGSGNTIYF
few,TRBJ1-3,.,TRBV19,TGTGCCAGTAGTAAGAGCGAACTAGTCCCTGCTGGAAACACCATATATTTT,CASSKSELVPAGNTIYF
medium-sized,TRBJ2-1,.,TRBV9,TGTGCCAGCAGCGTAGACGCTAGCTCCAATGAGCAGTTCTTC,CASSVDASSNEQFF
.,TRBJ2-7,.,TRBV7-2,TGTGCCAGCAGCGGAAGGACGGGACTCTACGAGCAGTACTTC,CASSGRTGLYEQYF
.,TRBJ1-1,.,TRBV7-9,TGTGCCAGCAGCGACGGGAGTCGAGCTTTCTTT,CASSDGSRAFF
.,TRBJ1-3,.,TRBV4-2,TGTGCCAGCAGCCAAGACGGAGAACTCGGAGGTGGAAACACCATATATTTT,CASSQDGELGGGNTIYF
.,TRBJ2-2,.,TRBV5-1,TGCGCCAGCAGCTCAGAAGGGGGCGGGGAGCTGTTTTTT,CASSSEGGGELFF
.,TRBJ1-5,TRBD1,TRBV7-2,TGTGCCAGCAGTTCTCGACAGGGTTATCAGCCCCAGCATTTT,CASSSRQGYQPQHF
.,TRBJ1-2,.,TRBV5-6,TGTGCCAGCAGCCCGTGGTATCGGGGGAGAGACTATGGCTACACCTTC,CASSPWYRGRDYGYTF
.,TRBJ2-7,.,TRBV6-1,TGTGCCAGCAGTGAAGCTCGCGCAGGCCCCTACGAGCAGTACTTC,CASSEARAGPYEQYF
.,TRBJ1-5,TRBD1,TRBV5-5,TGTGCCAGCAGCCTAACGGGACAGTATAGCAATCAGCCCCAGCATTTT,CASSLTGQYSNQPQHF
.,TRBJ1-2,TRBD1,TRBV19,TGTGCCAGTAGCGAAAGGACAGGGCAAAGAAGCGGCTACACCTTC,CASSERTGQRSGYTF
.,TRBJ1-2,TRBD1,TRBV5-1,TGCGCCAGCAGCATCGGACAGGGGTCAAACTATGGCTACACCTTC,CASSIGQGSNYGYTF
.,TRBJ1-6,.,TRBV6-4,TGTGCCAGCAGATTTGGACAGACAGAAAATTCACCCCTCCACTTT,CASRFGQTENSPLHF
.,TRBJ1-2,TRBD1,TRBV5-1,TGCGCCAGCAGCCCCCCACTTGACAGGGCAGGTGGCTACACCTTC,CASSPPLDRAGGYTF
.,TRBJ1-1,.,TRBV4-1,TGCGCCAGCAGCCAAGCAGGGGCGGTGAACACTGAAGCTTTCTTT,CASSQAGAVNTEAFF
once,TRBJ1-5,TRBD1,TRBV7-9,TGTGCCAGCAGCAAACTCCCGGGACAGGGGAATCAGCCCCAGCATTTT,CASSKLPGQGNQPQHF
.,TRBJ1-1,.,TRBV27,TGTGCCAGCAGTTTAGGAGGTCCGGCGATCAACACTGAAGCTTTCTTT,CASSLGGPAINTEAFF
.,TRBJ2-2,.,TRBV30,TGTGCCTACCGTACACCCAGGGCGAACACCGGGGAGCTGTTTTTT,CAYRTPRANTGELFF
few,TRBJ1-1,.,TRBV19,TGTGCCAGTTCCCGCGGGTTAACGGGGGGAACTGAAGCTTTCTTT,CASSRGLTGGTEAFF
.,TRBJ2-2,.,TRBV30,TGTGCCTGGAACCCGACTAGTCCCCAGCCACCCGGGGAGCTGTTTTTT,CAWNPTSPQPPGELFF
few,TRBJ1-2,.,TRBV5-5,TGTGCCAGCAGCTTGGAACAGGGAAACTATGGCTACACCTTC,CASSLEQGNYGYTF
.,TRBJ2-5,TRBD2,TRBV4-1,TGCGCCAGCAGCCAGGGGCGGACTAGCGGGAAAGGAGAGACCCAGTACTTC,CASSQGRTSGKGETQYF
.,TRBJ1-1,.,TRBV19,TGTGCCAGTACCCCTGTCGGGGGGAACACTGAAGCTTTCTTT,CASTPVGGNTEAFF